This T cell receptor beta chain was sequenced for a study of radiotherapy plus CTLA-4 blockade in lung cancer. Study findings and constraints: Radiotherapy was combined with ipilimumab, and tumor-derived TCR clones then expanded in blood. Interferon-beta, together with early blood T cell clone dynamics, reportedly best predicted response.

This table comes from immunoSEQ multiplex PCR, and its TCRdb copy is limited to in-frame clones, with some not included. Of roughly 120,000 clones listed, roughly 86% were seen once; the top ten hold 3% to 4%. V was clipped by 1 base and J by 7 bases, with 8 bases between them. This CDR3 comprises 13 residues. Germline CDR1 and CDR2: SEHNR and FQNEAQ (reference sequence). A word on this clone: Its specificity is not known.

This TCR derives from a human donor with non-small cell lung cancer that progressed on radiotherapy plus ipilimumab. Some clones in this sample may be carry-over from other donors' samples. The chain employs TRBV7-9 and TRBJ1-3; D gene ambiguous. The sequences come from peripheral blood, collected from a patient treated with radiotherapy plus ipilimumab. The CDR3 DNA reads as TGTGCCAGCAGCTTAGGCCCGGGGAACACCATATATTTT. Translation: CASSLGPGNTIYF.